This T cell receptor (beta chain) was documented in a study of T cells in Graves' hyperthyroidism and ophthalmopathy. Study-wide results and limits: Blood samples included most of the expanded thyroid clonotypes exceeding 0.001. The model forecast ophthalmopathy, anticipating it by a median around 6.5 months before onset.

The V end was cut by 3 bases, the J end by 8 bases, with 11 bases between. The CDR3 loop spans 12 amino acids. The V gene's germline CDR1 is DFQATT and CDR2 SNEGSKA (reference sequence). It was uncontrolled infection, other autoimmune disease, pregnancy or lactation that excluded patients. This clonotype appeared many times. Antigen: not known. Regions amplified from RNA transcripts were the TCR beta CDR3 regions. Researchers ran a first-round RT-PCR on the TCR CDR3 using the HTBI primer set. TCRdb analysed the multiplex PCR reads with MiXCR anew, one entry per CDR3 protein. The profile shows approximately 620,000 distinct CDR3 sequences, approximately 15% of them singletons.

The origin of this receptor is a woman aged 40 to 50 with Graves' ophthalmopathy. Input material: blood. The chain is built from TRBV20-1 and TRBJ2-1; D perhaps matches TRBD2 (7 bases). The CDR3 sequence: CSASGGAHEQFF. CDR3 bases: TGCAGTGCTAGTGGGGGGGCCCATGAGCAGTTCTTC.